The 30 T cell receptor beta chains given below trace back to one sample, sequenced in a study of OX40 agonist ivuxolimab in advanced cancers. The repertoire was sequenced with immunoSEQ multiplex PCR; TCRdb's copy has only in-frame clones and lacks some. The sample carries some 98,000 clones, more than 85% recorded once. The sample in question was CD4+ or CD8+ T cells sorted from blood, obtained in a trial of the OX40 agonist ivuxolimab. The receptors stem from an adult with an advanced solid tumor such as melanoma, head and neck, liver or kidney cancer.

This clone showed up just once. This chain links TRBV11-3 with TRBJ2-5; 7 bases line up with TRBD1. The J call may be mistaken, given a closer DNA end match to TRBJ2-7. The germline V gene has CDR1 SGHNT and CDR2 YENEEA. This CDR3 is 16 amino acids long. The CDR3 DNA reads TGTGCCAGCAGCTTAGGAAGGGGGCCGACCCCCTACGAGCAGTACTTC. Its protein is CASSLGRGPTPYEQYF.

The chain has TRBV21-1 and TRBJ2-5; TRBD1 reflects the table's D call only, with no check against the DNA. TRBV21-1 counts as a pseudogene. The CDR3 is 14 amino acids. The CDR3 sequence: CASSDGTANETQYF. CDR3 sequence (DNA): TGTGCCAGCAGCGACGGGACAGCTAACGAGACCCAGTACTTC.

As for this clone: Distinct nucleotide sequences in the sample also encode this CDR3. The V call is TRBV5-4, the J call TRBJ1-2; 11 bases match TRBD1. V trimming: 2 bases; J trimming: 8 bases; junction bases outside the gene matches: 5. The CDR3 extends over 14 amino acids. Germline V gene sequence: CDR1 SGHNT, CDR2 YYREEE (reference sequence). In nucleotides, the CDR3 is TGTGCCAGCAGCTTTGGACAGGGGGCTGTAGGCTACACCTTC. Encoded protein: CASSFGQGAVGYTF.

This chain connects TRBV28 to TRBJ2-5, with 11 bases identical to TRBD2. Trimming removed 4 bases from V and 3 bases from J; junction bases left unmatched: 4. The CDR3 runs 15 residues. The germline gives CDR1 MDHEN, CDR2 SYDVKM. The CDR3 is CASSSSGLAEETQYF. The DNA for the CDR3 is TGTGCCAGCAGTTCCTCGGGACTAGCGGAAGAGACCCAGTACTTC.

V is TRBV5-1 and J is TRBJ1-1; D gene ambiguous. Germline V lookup: CDR1 SGHRS, CDR2 YFSETQ. CDR3 length: 14 amino acids. Between the trimmed V and J ends, which lost 0 bases and 0 bases, there was a span of 6 bases. CDR3 in amino acids: CASSLDTVNTEAFF. As DNA, the CDR3 is TGCGCCAGCAGCTTGGATACGGTGAACACTGAAGCTTTCTTT.

V gene TRBV7-2 combines with J gene TRBJ1-2; D not certain. CDR3 length equals 12 residues. Germline lookup yields CDR1 SGHTA and CDR2 FQGNSA. V gave up 3 bases and J gave up 7 bases, with 9 bases separating them. CDR3 in DNA: TGTGCCAGCAGCTTCCTGGACGGTGGCTACACCTTC. It specifies CASSFLDGGYTF.

CDR3 residues: CASRSGTYTEAFF. In DNA form, the CDR3 reads TGTGCCAGCAGATCCGGGACCTACACTGAAGCTTTCTTT. The chain joins TRBV28 to TRBJ1-1, with D perhaps TRBD1 (5 bases). Germline V gives CDR1 MDHEN, CDR2 SYDVKM. Trimming shortened V by 6 bases and J by 3 bases, and 11 bases separated the two germline ends. The CDR3 is made up of 13 amino acids.

The chain uses TRBV5-1 and TRBJ1-2, with D unclear. Trimming cost V 4 bases and J 6 bases, with 16 bases left between them. This CDR3 spans 14 amino acids. The germline V gene encodes CDR1 SGHRS and CDR2 YFSETQ. CDR3 in DNA: TGCGCCAGCAGCCGGACGGGGATTAGGGATGGCTACACCTTC. It codes for CASSRTGIRDGYTF.

The V gene is TRBV7-3, the J gene TRBJ1-2; D is undetermined. Deletions cut 2 bases from V and 2 bases from J, with 3 bases between. Per germline, CDR1 SGHTA and CDR2 FQGTGA. The CDR3 length is 12 residues. The DNA for the CDR3 is TGTGCCAGCAGCTTAGCAAACTATGGCTACACCTTC. This encodes CASSLANYGYTF.

This clone has just a few counts. V gene TRBV11-2 combines with J gene TRBJ2-5, with TRBD1 matching 8 bases. V lost 5 bases to trimming and J lost 5 bases; unmatched junction nucleotides: 7. CDR3 size: 14 residues. The germline V gene encodes CDR1 SGHAT and CDR2 FQNNGV. The CDR3 DNA reads as TGTGCCAGCAGCACAAGGACAGGGCAGGAGACCCAGTACTTC. Its protein is CASSTRTGQETQYF.

The CDR3 spells CASNGQGSDTQYF. The CDR3 nucleotides are TGTGCCAGCAATGGACAGGGCAGCGATACGCAGTATTTT. The chain uses TRBV2 and TRBJ2-3, with TRBD1 identical over 8 bases. This CDR3 has 13 residues. V was clipped by 7 bases and J by 6 bases; unmatched bases: 6. CDR1 and CDR2 from the germline V gene are SNHLY and FYNNEI.

The rearrangement joins TRBV7-3 to TRBJ2-1; 9 positions agree with TRBD2. Germline lookup yields CDR1 SGHTA and CDR2 FQGTGA. V lost 1 base, J lost 7 bases, and 14 bases stayed unmatched. CDR3 length equals 18 residues. CDR3 amino acids: CASSLNGGRGRARNEQFF. CDR3 sequence (DNA): TGTGCCAGCAGCTTAAACGGGGGTCGCGGGAGGGCCAGGAATGAGCAGTTCTTC.

V gene TRBV4-2 combines with J gene TRBJ2-1; TRBD2 matches at 7 bases. Germline CDR1 is LGHNA and CDR2 is YNFKEQ. J lost 3 bases, V lost 0 bases, and 5 bases had no gene match. The CDR3 covers 16 residues. CDR3 residues: CASSQDAASGYNEQFF. In DNA, the CDR3 is TGTGCCAGCAGCCAAGATGCTGCTAGCGGCTACAATGAGCAGTTCTTC.

V is TRBV18 and J is TRBJ2-3; the D gene is possibly TRBD2 (7 bases). Germline values: CDR1 KGHSH, CDR2 LQKENI. Between the trimmed V and J ends, which lost 3 bases and 2 bases, there was a span of 15 bases. CDR3 length equals 16 residues. The CDR3 DNA reads TGTGCCAGCTCACCCCCGGGGGGCGGCCCCACAGATACGCAGTATTTT. Translation: CASSPPGGGPTDTQYF.

The chain couples TRBV29-1 to TRBJ2-7, with D possibly TRBD1 on 5 matching bases. Germline lookup yields CDR1 SQVTM and CDR2 ANQGSEA. The ends were cut back, 4 bases at V and 2 bases at J, with 12 bases in the middle. The CDR3 is 13 amino acids. The CDR3 nucleotides are TGCAGCGTTGGGGTGACAGCCGCCTACGAGCAGTACTTC. Its translation is CSVGVTAAYEQYF.

On this clone itself: Other DNA sequences within the sample encode an identical CDR3. In nucleotides, the CDR3 is TGTGCCAGTAGTATGGGTGGGGGCACAGATACGCAGTATTTT. As protein: CASSMGGGTDTQYF. The chain joins TRBV19 to TRBJ2-3; no definite D call. Trimming shortened V by 3 bases and J by 1 base, and 8 bases separated the two germline ends. CDR1 and CDR2 (germline): LNHDA, SQIVND (reference sequence). The CDR3 covers 14 residues.

The genes are TRBV28 and TRBJ2-3, with D possibly TRBD1 on 6 matching bases. V lost 4 bases and J lost 1, with 6 bases in between. The CDR3 runs 13 residues. In germline, CDR1 is MDHEN, CDR2 SYDVKM. The CDR3 protein is CASSWTGTDTQYF. The CDR3, as DNA: TGTGCCAGCAGTTGGACAGGCACAGATACGCAGTATTTT.

The J gene is TRBJ1-1, the V gene TRBV5-6; no reliable D call. The CDR3 extends over 16 amino acids. V was shortened by 4 bases and J by 1 base, with 17 bases between the two germline ends. The germline V gene encodes CDR1 SGHDT and CDR2 YYEEEE. CDR3: CASSAPRGETNTEAFF. In DNA, the CDR3 is TGTGCCAGCAGCGCCCCCCGTGGCGAGACGAACACTGAAGCTTTCTTT. The entire variable domain, with the rest obtained from reference TRBV5-6 and TRBJ1-1, is as follows: DAGVTQSPTHLIKTRGQQVTLRCSPKSGHDTVSWYQQALGQGPQFIFQYYEEEERQRGNFPDRFSGHQFPNYSSELNVNALLLGDSALYLCASSAPRGETNTEAFFGQGTRLTVV.

This chain joins TRBV5-4 and TRBJ2-1; D is uncertain. The CDR3 length is 13 residues. V lost 3 bases to trimming and J lost 10 bases, with 14 bases between them. Germline loops: CDR1 SGHNT, CDR2 YYREEE (reference sequence). The CDR3 here is CASSSSRLHEQFF. For the CDR3, the DNA is TGTGCCAGCAGCTCGAGCCGCCTACACGAGCAGTTCTTC. Filled out from reference TRBV5-4 and TRBJ2-1, the complete variable domain reads ETGVTQSPTHLIKTRGQQVTLRCSSQSGHNTVSWYQQALGQGPQFIFQYYREEENGRGNFPPRFSGLQFPNYSSELNVNALELDDSALYLCASSSSRLHEQFFGPGTRLTVL.

The chain recombines TRBV6-4 with TRBJ2-5; TRBD1 matches 7 bases. Trimming took 4 bases from V and 4 from J; bases not matched to a gene: 3. The CDR3 is made up of 13 amino acids. Germline V gene lookup returns CDR1 MRHNA and CDR2 SNTAGT. The CDR3, as DNA: TGTGCCAGCAGTGTAAACAGGGGAGAGACCCAGTACTTC. As protein: CASSVNRGETQYF.

The chain employs TRBV4-2 and TRBJ2-7; possibly TRBD2 for D (5 bases). The CDR3 extends over 16 amino acids. V gave up 4 bases and J gave up 2 bases, with 18 bases separating them. Looked up from germline, CDR1 is LGHNA and CDR2 is YNFKEQ. CDR3 amino acids: CASSPDPRGVTYEQYF. In DNA form, the CDR3 reads TGTGCCAGCAGCCCCGACCCTCGGGGAGTAACCTACGAGCAGTACTTC.

CDR3 DNA sequence: TGTGCCAGCAGCAAAATACCTGTAACGACAGAGCACACCGGGGAGCTGTTTTTT. It codes for CASSKIPVTTEHTGELFF. The chain is built from TRBV21-1 and TRBJ2-2; TRBD1, the table's D call, lacks a check against the DNA. TRBV21-1 corresponds to a pseudogene. CDR3 length equals 18 residues.

This chain links TRBV29-1 with TRBJ2-1; D remains unclear. The CDR3 sequence is 14 residues long. The germline CDR1 and CDR2 sequences are SQVTM and ANQGSEA. V shed 4 bases and J shed 0 bases, with 10 bases lying between them. For the CDR3, the DNA is TGCAGCGTTGCCCCGGTCTCCTCCTACAATGAGCAGTTCTTC. This sequence encodes CSVAPVSSYNEQFF.

The rearrangement uses TRBV5-1 and TRBJ2-6; D might be TRBD1 (5 bases). The V gene's germline CDR1 is SGHRS and CDR2 YFSETQ. CDR3 length: 16 residues. Trimming removed 4 bases from V and 4 bases from J, with 15 bases in between. The CDR3 reads CASSRTTGTGANVLTF. CDR3 bases: TGCGCCAGCAGCAGAACAACAGGTACCGGGGCCAACGTCCTGACTTTC.

The chain links TRBV27 to TRBJ2-7, with 10 bases lining up with TRBD2. Germline V gene sequence: CDR1 MNHEY, CDR2 SMNVEV (reference sequence). This CDR3 contains 13 residues. Trimming took 6 bases from V and 5 from J; bases not matched to a gene: 4. The CDR3 is CASSASGSDEQYF. The CDR3 DNA follows: TGTGCCAGCAGCGCTAGCGGGAGTGACGAGCAGTACTTC.

This clone appeared once. This rearrangement joins TRBV7-3 to TRBJ2-2, with D possibly matching TRBD2 (6 bases). The germline CDR1 and CDR2 sequences are SGHTA and FQGTGA. V was clipped by 5 bases and J by 7 bases, with 14 bases between them. The CDR3 extends over 14 amino acids. CDR3 sequence: CASSPSHGGGELFF. The CDR3 bases are TGTGCCAGCAGCCCAAGTCACGGGGGCGGGGAGCTGTTTTTT.

V gene TRBV10-3 combines with J gene TRBJ2-7; 7 nucleotides match TRBD1. J lost 0 bases, V lost 5 bases, and 4 bases had no gene match. Per germline, CDR1 ENHRY and CDR2 SYGVKD. This CDR3 spans 14 amino acids. Here the CDR3 DNA reads TGTGCCATCAGTACAGGGGCCATCTCCTACGAGCAGTACTTC. Residues: CAISTGAISYEQYF.

V and J are TRBV7-6 and TRBJ1-5; a weak D match, TRBD1 (6 bases). Germline CDR1 is SGHVS and CDR2 is FNYEAQ. The CDR3 totals 16 residues. Trimming took off 0 bases at V and 6 bases at J, with 15 bases between the two ends. The CDR3 loop is CASSLAEGGRSQPQHF. The CDR3 DNA reads as TGTGCCAGCAGCTTAGCTGAGGGGGGTCGGAGTCAGCCCCAGCATTTT.

J is TRBJ2-2 and V is TRBV7-9, with 8 bases lining up with TRBD2. The CDR3 is made up of 17 amino acids. V lost 5 bases and J lost 4; bases outside the gene matches: 12. Germline CDR1 is SEHNR and CDR2 is FQNEAQ (reference sequence). CDR3 sequence (DNA): TGTGCCAGCAGCCTAATCACCGGGACTAGTCTCACCGGGGAGCTGTTTTTT. Translated, it gives CASSLITGTSLTGELFF.

This clone has a single count. The J gene is TRBJ2-7, the V gene TRBV7-2, with 11 bases identical to TRBD2. Trimming at V came to 6 bases and at J to 3 bases, leaving 4 bases not matched to a gene. This CDR3 spans 14 amino acids. Germline CDR1 reads SGHTA; CDR2 reads FQGNSA. The CDR3 DNA reads as TGTGCCAGCAGTCAGGGACTAGCGGTCTACGAGCAGTACTTC. It is translated as CASSQGLAVYEQYF.